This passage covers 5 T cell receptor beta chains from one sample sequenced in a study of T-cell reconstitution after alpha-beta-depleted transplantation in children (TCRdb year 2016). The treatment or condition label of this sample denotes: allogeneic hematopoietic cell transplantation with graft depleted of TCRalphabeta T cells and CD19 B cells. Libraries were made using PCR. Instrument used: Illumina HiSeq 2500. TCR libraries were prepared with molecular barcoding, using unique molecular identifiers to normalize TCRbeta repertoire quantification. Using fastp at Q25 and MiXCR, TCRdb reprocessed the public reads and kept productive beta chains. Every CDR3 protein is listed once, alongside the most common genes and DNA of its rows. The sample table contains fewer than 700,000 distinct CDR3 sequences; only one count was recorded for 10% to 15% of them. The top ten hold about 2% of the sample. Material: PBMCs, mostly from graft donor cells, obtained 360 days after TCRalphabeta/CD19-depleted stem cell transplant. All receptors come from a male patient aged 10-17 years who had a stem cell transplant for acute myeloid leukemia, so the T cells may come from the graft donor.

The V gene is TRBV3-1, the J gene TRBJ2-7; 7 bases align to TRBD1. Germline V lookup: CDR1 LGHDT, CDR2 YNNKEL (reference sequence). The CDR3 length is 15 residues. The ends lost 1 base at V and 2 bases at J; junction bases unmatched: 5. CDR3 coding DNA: TGTGCCAGCAGCCAAGTCGGGACAGCGCCCTACGAGCAGTACTTC. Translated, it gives CASSQVGTAPYEQYF.

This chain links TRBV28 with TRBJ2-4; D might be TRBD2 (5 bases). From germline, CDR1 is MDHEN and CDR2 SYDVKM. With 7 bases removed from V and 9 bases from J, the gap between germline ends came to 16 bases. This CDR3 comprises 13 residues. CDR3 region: CASTKGAPSIQYF. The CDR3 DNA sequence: TGTGCCAGCACTAAGGGAGCGCCAAGCATTCAGTACTTC.

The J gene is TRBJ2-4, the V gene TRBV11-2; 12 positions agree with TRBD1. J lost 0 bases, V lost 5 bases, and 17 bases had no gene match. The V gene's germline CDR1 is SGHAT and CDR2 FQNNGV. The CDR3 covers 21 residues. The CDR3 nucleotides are TGTGCCAGCAGCCCCTGGGGCCCCGGGACAGGGGGCTTGTTAGCCAAAAACATTCAGTACTTC. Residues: CASSPWGPGTGGLLAKNIQYF.

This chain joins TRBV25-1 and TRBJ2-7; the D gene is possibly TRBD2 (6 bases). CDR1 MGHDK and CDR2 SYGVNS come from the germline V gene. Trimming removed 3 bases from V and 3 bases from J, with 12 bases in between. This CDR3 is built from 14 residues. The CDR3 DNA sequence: TGTGCCAGCAGTGAGGGGGGAGTCAACTACGAGCAGTACTTC. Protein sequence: CASSEGGVNYEQYF.

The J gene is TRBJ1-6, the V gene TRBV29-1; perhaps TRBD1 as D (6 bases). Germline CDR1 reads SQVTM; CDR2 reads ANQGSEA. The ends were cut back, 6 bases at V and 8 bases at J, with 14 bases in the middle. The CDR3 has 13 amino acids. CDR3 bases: TGCAGCGTCCGACCCGCAGGGGATTCACCCCTCCACTTT. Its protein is CSVRPAGDSPLHF.